This T cell receptor beta chain was profiled in a study of shared clonotypes between healthy human individuals. General study findings and limits: It was anticipated that sequencing depth would influence how many clonotypes donors shared. Limited genetic and exposure-history diversity came from having few donors.

As originally analysed: Junction-only sequences produced by ImmunoSEQ had no quality scores, so filtering differed. Using immunoSEQ multiplex PCR, the repertoire was profiled, and TCRdb retains in-frame clones only, with some absent. V and J calls and clone size come straight from that table; D and trimming were deduced from the DNA. The table shows approximately 2,300,000 clones, with around 90% occurring only once. Details on this clone: Its antigen is unidentified.

The V gene lost 0 bases and the J gene lost 0 bases, with 13 bases spanning the gap. Germline CDR1 is SGHKS and CDR2 is YYEKEE (reference sequence). This CDR3 has 17 residues. This TCR was sampled from a man aged 18 to 30 in good health. Some clones in this sample may be carry-over from other donors' samples. The sample comprised naive CD4+ T cells from PBMCs. Subset here: CD45RA+ positively selected. The J gene is TRBJ1-5, the V gene TRBV5-5; D gene ambiguous. The CDR3, as DNA: TGTGCCAGCAGCTTGGTCCCAAACGACGCTAGCAATCAGCCCCAGCATTTT. It translates to CASSLVPNDASNQPQHF.